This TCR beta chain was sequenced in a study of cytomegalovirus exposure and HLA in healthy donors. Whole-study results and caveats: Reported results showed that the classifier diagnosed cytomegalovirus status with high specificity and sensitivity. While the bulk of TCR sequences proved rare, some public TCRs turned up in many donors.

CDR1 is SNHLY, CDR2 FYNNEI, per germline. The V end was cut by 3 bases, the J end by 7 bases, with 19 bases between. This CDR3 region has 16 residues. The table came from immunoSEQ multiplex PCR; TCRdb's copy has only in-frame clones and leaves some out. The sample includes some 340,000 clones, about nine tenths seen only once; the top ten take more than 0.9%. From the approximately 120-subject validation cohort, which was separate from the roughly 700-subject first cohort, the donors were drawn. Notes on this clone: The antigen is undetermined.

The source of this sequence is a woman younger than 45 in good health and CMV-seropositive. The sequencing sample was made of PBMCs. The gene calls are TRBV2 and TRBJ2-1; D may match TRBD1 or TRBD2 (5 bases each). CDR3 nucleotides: TGTGCCAGCAGTGAGGGGGAAGTCGGGGCTGGGAATGAGCAGTTCTTC. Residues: CASSEGEVGAGNEQFF.